These 28 T cell receptor beta chains share one sample of origin, sequenced in a study of siplizumab effects on memory and regulatory T cells. The assay was immunoSEQ multiplex PCR, and TCRdb's table has in-frame clones only and misses some. The repertoire holds around 100,000 clones, with around 90% as singletons. The source material was non-Treg CD4+ T cells sorted from blood. The receptors shown here come from a human donor in good health.

This clone was seen only once. V and J are TRBV18 and TRBJ2-3, with TRBD2 matching over 12 bases. The J segment lost 1 base and the V segment lost 4 bases, leaving 0 bases of the junction unmatched. Germline loops: CDR1 KGHSH, CDR2 LQKENI. The CDR3 consists of 15 residues. This CDR3 is CASSRTSGGTDTQYF. CDR3 in DNA: TGTGCCAGCTCACGGACTAGCGGGGGCACAGATACGCAGTATTTT.

The V and J genes are TRBV7-8 and TRBJ1-1; D is ambiguous. The CDR3 spans 14 residues. Looked up from germline, CDR1 is SGHVS and CDR2 is FQNEAQ. The V end lost 0 bases, the J end lost 1 base, and 6 bases lay between the germline ends. CDR3 sequence reads: CASSLAEKNTEAFF. Here the CDR3 DNA reads TGTGCCAGCAGCTTAGCCGAGAAGAACACTGAAGCTTTCTTT.

In its sample, this clone was seen once. V is TRBV4-2 and J is TRBJ1-1; D is perhaps TRBD1 (5 bases). The V gene's germline CDR1 is LGHNA and CDR2 YNFKEQ. CDR3 size: 15 residues. V was trimmed by 5 bases and J by 3 bases, leaving 16 bases between them. The DNA for the CDR3 is TGTGCCAGCAGCTTGGCCTTAGGGGTGGACACTGAAGCTTTCTTT. It encodes CASSLALGVDTEAFF.

The chain has TRBV4-2 and TRBJ1-5; 7 positions match TRBD1. This CDR3 is built from 14 residues. After removal of 1 base from V and 6 bases from J, the junction contained 3 bases not matched to a gene. Germline V gives CDR1 LGHNA, CDR2 YNFKEQ. Written as DNA, the CDR3 is TGTGCCAGCAGCCAAGGACAGGGTACTCAGCCCCAGCATTTT. This sequence encodes CASSQGQGTQPQHF.

The DNA of the CDR3 is TGTGCCAGCACTCCGTACAGGGGTTCCGAGCAGTACTTC. This codes for CASTPYRGSEQYF. The V and J genes are TRBV6-1 and TRBJ2-7, with 7 bases fitting TRBD1. The CDR3 is 13 amino acids. CDR1 and CDR2 (germline): MNHNS, SASEGT. V lost 7 bases and J lost 6; bases outside the gene matches: 9.

The chain joins TRBV15 to TRBJ2-7, with 14 nucleotides matching TRBD2. This CDR3 has 15 amino acids. V gave up 0 bases and J gave up 7 bases; unmatched junction bases: 2. In germline, CDR1 is LNHNV, CDR2 YYDKDF (reference sequence). For the CDR3, the DNA is TGTGCCACCAGCAGAGATAGACTAGCGGGAGGGGAGCAGTACTTC. Translation gives CATSRDRLAGGEQYF. Supplemented by reference TRBV15 and TRBJ2-7, the full variable domain reads DAMVIQNPRYQVTQFGKPVTLSCSQTLNHNVMYWYQQKSSQAPKLLFHYYDKDFNNEADTPDNFQSRRPNTSFCFLDIRSPGLGDTAMYLCATSRDRLAGGEQYFGPGTRLTVT.

The chain is built from TRBV5-6 and TRBJ2-5; D possibly corresponds to TRBD2 (6 bases). CDR1 and CDR2 from the germline V gene are SGHDT and YYEEEE. V lost 1 base to trimming and J lost 5 bases, with 15 bases between them. This CDR3 has 15 amino acids. The chain's CDR3 is CASSLWRARWETQYF. DNA of the CDR3: TGTGCCAGCAGCTTGTGGAGGGCGAGGTGGGAGACCCAGTACTTC.

The chain is built from TRBV6-5 and TRBJ2-7; 10 bases align to TRBD2. J was trimmed by 4 bases and V by 2 bases; bases with no gene match: 2. Germline loops: CDR1 MNHEY, CDR2 SVGAGI. The CDR3 covers 14 residues. The CDR3 is CASSYASGRYEQYF. For the CDR3, the DNA is TGTGCCAGCAGTTACGCTAGCGGGAGATACGAGCAGTACTTC.

This chain uses TRBV10-3 with TRBJ1-1; TRBD1 might be the D (5 bases). There are 13 residues in the CDR3. Germline V gene data show CDR1 as ENHRY and CDR2 as SYGVKD. Trimming removed 5 bases at V and 9 bases at J, with 16 bases between. Written as DNA, the CDR3 is TGTGCCATCAGTTTCCAGACAGCCACACAAGCTTTCTTT. The encoded protein is CAISFQTATQAFF.

The J gene is TRBJ1-1, the V gene TRBV6-5, with D unclear. CDR1 is MNHEY, CDR2 SVGAGI, per germline. CDR3 length equals 14 residues. The V gene lost 2 bases and the J gene lost 3 bases, with 10 bases spanning the gap. CDR3 in amino acids: CASSYQAAYTEAFF. The CDR3 bases are TGTGCCAGCAGTTACCAGGCGGCCTACACTGAAGCTTTCTTT.

The CDR3 nucleotides read TGTGCCAGTTGGGACAGGGCTAGCAATCAGCCCCAGCATTTT. Amino acids: CASWDRASNQPQHF. The V call is TRBV19, the J call TRBJ1-5; the match to TRBD1 covers 9 bases. J was trimmed by 0 bases and V by 8 bases; bases with no gene match: 2. The V gene's germline CDR1 is LNHDA and CDR2 SQIVND (reference sequence). This CDR3 contains 14 residues.

The chain employs TRBV12-5 and TRBJ2-5, with D possibly TRBD2 on 6 matching bases. The V gene's germline CDR1 is LGHNT and CDR2 FRNRAP. V was clipped by 4 bases and J by 1 base, with 10 bases between them. This CDR3 has 14 amino acids. CDR3 coding DNA: TGTGCTAGTGGTTGGGGGAGGCCCCAAGAGACCCAGTACTTC. This codes for CASGWGRPQETQYF.

The chain has TRBV4-2 and TRBJ2-1; TRBD1 might be the D (5 bases). Germline lookup yields CDR1 LGHNA and CDR2 YNFKEQ. The CDR3 loop spans 16 amino acids. V lost 0 bases, J lost 4 bases, and 13 bases lay in between. This CDR3 reads CASSQDLQGRYNEQFF. The CDR3 bases are TGTGCCAGCAGCCAAGATTTGCAGGGTCGTTACAATGAGCAGTTCTTC.

The chain is built from TRBV7-9 and TRBJ2-1, with TRBD2 matching over 14 bases. Germline assignment: CDR1 SEHNR and CDR2 FQNEAQ (reference sequence). The CDR3 contains 15 residues. The V gene end was trimmed by 5 bases and the J gene end by 6 bases; junction bases not matched to a gene: 3. The CDR3 bases are TGTGCCAGCAGCCGGGGACTAGCGGGAGCCAATGAGCAGTTCTTC. As protein: CASSRGLAGANEQFF.

The CDR3 sequence is CASSYNGDQPQHF. The CDR3 DNA is TGTGCCAGCAGTTATAATGGGGATCAGCCCCAGCATTTT. The chain has TRBV6-5 and TRBJ1-5; D unresolved. The CDR3 has 13 residues. In germline, CDR1 is MNHEY, CDR2 SVGAGI. Trimming cost V 3 bases and J 5 bases, with 8 bases left between them.

V usage is TRBV7-3 and J usage is TRBJ2-3; TRBD2 might be the D (5 bases). CDR3 length equals 13 residues. The V gene lost 5 bases and the J gene lost 2 bases, with 8 bases spanning the gap. Germline lookup yields CDR1 SGHTA and CDR2 FQGTGA. DNA for the CDR3: TGTGCCAGCAGCCCGGGGTTCACAGATACGCAGTATTTT. Its translation: CASSPGFTDTQYF.

The chain carries TRBV7-2 and TRBJ1-2; D is ambiguous. The germline V and J ends were trimmed by 7 bases and 5 bases, with 17 bases remaining between them. Germline CDR1 is SGHTA and CDR2 is FQGNSA. CDR3 length: 14 amino acids. CDR3 nucleotide sequence: TGTGCCAGCAACCCCACCGGTGGACGGTATGGCTACACCTTC. Amino acids: CASNPTGGRYGYTF. The variable domain in full, completed from reference TRBV7-2 and TRBJ1-2, reads GAGVSQSPSNKVTEKGKDVELRCDPISGHTALYWYRQSLGQGLEFLIYFQGNSAPDKSGLPSDRFSAERTGGSVSTLTIQRTQQEDSAVYLCASNPTGGRYGYTFGSGTRLTVV.

This clone was detected a few times. This chain joins TRBV13 and TRBJ1-5; a weak D match, TRBD1 (6 bases). This CDR3 has 15 amino acids. Trimming left V 5 bases short and J 1 base short, with 12 bases between. Per germline, CDR1 PRHDT and CDR2 FYEKMQ (reference sequence). Written as DNA, the CDR3 is TGTGCCAGCAGCCAAGGGGGTATCAGCAATCAGCCCCAGCATTTT. Amino acid sequence: CASSQGGISNQPQHF.

The V call is TRBV5-4, the J call TRBJ2-5; TRBD1 might be the D (6 bases). The CDR3 is 16 residues long. The V gene's germline CDR1 is SGHNT and CDR2 YYREEE (reference sequence). V was clipped by 5 bases and J by 1 base, with 18 bases between them. CDR3 DNA sequence: TGTGCCAGCAGTCTCACAGGGCTTTGGAGCCAAGAGACCCAGTACTTC. It specifies CASSLTGLWSQETQYF.

J is TRBJ2-1 and V is TRBV7-2; D call uncertain. This CDR3 is 14 amino acids long. From germline, CDR1 is SGHTA and CDR2 FQGNSA. V lost 0 bases and J 4 bases, leaving 7 bases between the germline ends. The CDR3 nucleotides are TGTGCCAGCAGCTTAGCGAGAGATTACAATGAGCAGTTCTTC. Translation: CASSLARDYNEQFF. Together with reference TRBV7-2 and TRBJ2-1, the CDR3 gives the full variable domain: GAGVSQSPSNKVTEKGKDVELRCDPISGHTALYWYRQSLGQGLEFLIYFQGNSAPDKSGLPSDRFSAERTGGSVSTLTIQRTQQEDSAVYLCASSLARDYNEQFFGPGTRLTVL.

For the CDR3, the DNA is TGTGCCTGGGGACTAGCGGAAGAGACCCAGTACTTC. This sequence encodes CAWGLAEETQYF. This chain links TRBV30 with TRBJ2-5, with 10 bases lining up with TRBD2. Germline values: CDR1 GTSNPN, CDR2 SVGIG (reference sequence). The ends lost 5 bases at V and 3 bases at J; junction bases unmatched: 0. The CDR3 is made up of 12 amino acids.

The chain uses TRBV7-2 and TRBJ2-7; 9 nucleotides line up with TRBD1. CDR1 is SGHTA and CDR2 is FQGNSA in the germline V gene. J was trimmed by 1 base and V by 5 bases; bases with no gene match: 6. The CDR3 has 15 residues. CDR3 region: CASSRTGAESYEQYF. CDR3 nucleotide sequence: TGTGCCAGCAGCCGGACAGGGGCGGAATCCTACGAGCAGTACTTC.

The chain couples TRBV19 to TRBJ1-5; no reliable D call. Germline CDR1 reads LNHDA; CDR2 reads SQIVND (reference sequence). Trimming removed 7 bases at V and 0 bases at J, with 13 bases between. The CDR3 is 15 amino acids. The CDR3 reads CASTSAVYSNQPQHF. The CDR3 region has the DNA TGTGCCAGTACCTCGGCAGTCTATAGCAATCAGCCCCAGCATTTT.

This clone occurred once. This sequence joins TRBV30 and TRBJ1-1; 8 nucleotides match TRBD1. This CDR3 is 13 amino acids long. Trimming took 3 bases from V and 3 from J; bases not matched to a gene: 3. CDR1 and CDR2 (germline): GTSNPN, SVGIG (reference sequence). CDR3 sequence (DNA): TGTGCCTGGAGGGCAGGGGGCTACACTGAAGCTTTCTTT. Amino acids: CAWRAGGYTEAFF.

V and J are TRBV6-5 and TRBJ1-1, with D possibly being TRBD1 (5 bases). V was shortened by 8 bases and J by 6 bases, with 16 bases between the two germline ends. Germline assignment: CDR1 MNHEY and CDR2 SVGAGI. The CDR3 contains 13 residues. CDR3 region: CASSGQGSSEAFF. The DNA of the CDR3 is TGTGCCAGCTCGGGCCAGGGATCATCTGAAGCTTTCTTT.

The chain recombines TRBV25-1 with TRBJ2-2; D remains ambiguous. In germline, CDR1 is MGHDK, CDR2 SYGVNS. The germline V and J ends were trimmed by 3 bases and 6 bases, with 5 bases remaining between them. The CDR3 covers 12 residues. CDR3 sequence: CASSDSAGELFF. The CDR3 DNA is TGTGCCAGCAGTGACTCCGCCGGGGAGCTGTTTTTT.

The chain carries TRBV4-1 and TRBJ1-3; D gene ambiguous. The ends were cut back, 0 bases at V and 4 bases at J, with 13 bases in the middle. The length of the CDR3 is 16 residues. Germline-derived CDR1 and CDR2 are MGHRA and YSYEKL. CDR3 in DNA: TGCGCCAGCAGCCAAGAAAAAGGTCTTGCGGGAAACACCATATATTTT. The encoded protein is CASSQEKGLAGNTIYF.

This clone was observed a single time. This chain links TRBV2 with TRBJ2-7; D is possibly TRBD2 (6 bases). Germline V gene lookup returns CDR1 SNHLY and CDR2 FYNNEI. This CDR3 has 15 residues. Trimming took 1 base from V and 0 from J, leaving 10 bases between them. The CDR3 loop is CASSEGGERSYEQYF. In DNA form, the CDR3 reads TGTGCCAGCAGTGAAGGGGGGGAACGCTCCTACGAGCAGTACTTC.